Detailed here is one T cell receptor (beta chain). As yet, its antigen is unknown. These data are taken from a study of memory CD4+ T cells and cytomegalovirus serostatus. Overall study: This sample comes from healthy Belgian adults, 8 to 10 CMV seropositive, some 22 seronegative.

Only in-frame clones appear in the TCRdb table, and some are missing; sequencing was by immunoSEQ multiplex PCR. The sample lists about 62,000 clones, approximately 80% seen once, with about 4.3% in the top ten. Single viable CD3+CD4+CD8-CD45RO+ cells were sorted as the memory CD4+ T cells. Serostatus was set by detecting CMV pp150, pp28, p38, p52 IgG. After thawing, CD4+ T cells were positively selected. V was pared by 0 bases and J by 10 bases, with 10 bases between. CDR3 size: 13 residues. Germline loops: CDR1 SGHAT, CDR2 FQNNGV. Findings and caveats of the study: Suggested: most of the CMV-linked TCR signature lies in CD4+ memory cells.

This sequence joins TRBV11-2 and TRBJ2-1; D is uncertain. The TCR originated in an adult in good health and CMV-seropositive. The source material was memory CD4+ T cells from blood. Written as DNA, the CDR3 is TGTGCCAGCAGCTTAGAAGGACCCACAGAGCAGTTCTTC. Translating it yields CASSLEGPTEQFF.